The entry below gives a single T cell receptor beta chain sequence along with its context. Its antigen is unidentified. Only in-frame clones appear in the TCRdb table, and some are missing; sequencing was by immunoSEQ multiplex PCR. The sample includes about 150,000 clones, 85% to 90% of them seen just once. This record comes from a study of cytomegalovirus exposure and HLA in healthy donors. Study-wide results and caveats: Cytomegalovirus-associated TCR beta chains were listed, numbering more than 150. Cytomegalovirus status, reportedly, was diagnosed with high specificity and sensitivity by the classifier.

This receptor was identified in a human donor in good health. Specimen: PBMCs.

The CDR3 loop reads CASSQGLFSGRTRGASYEQYF. The DNA for the CDR3 is TGCGCCAGCAGCCAAGGACTCTTCTCGGGCCGGACCAGGGGCGCTTCCTACGAGCAGTACTTC. The chain recombines TRBV4-1 with TRBJ2-7; a possible D gene is TRBD1 (6 bases). Deletions cut 1 base from V and 1 base from J, with 29 bases between. Germline lookup yields CDR1 MGHRA and CDR2 YSYEKL. The CDR3 consists of 21 residues.